The rows below give T cell receptor beta chains drawn from one sample of a study of T cells in Graves' hyperthyroidism and ophthalmopathy. TCRdb re-derived calls from the multiplex PCR reads in MiXCR, one entry per CDR3 protein. The data show a few hundred thousand distinct CDR3 sequences, around 20% seen once. Sequencing was performed on blood. These receptors all come from a man aged 18 to 35 with Graves' hyperthyroidism. Both conserved end residues are part of each CDR3. The order of the fields is CDR3 protein, CDR3 DNA, V gene, D gene, J gene, clone size. D genes are given only for firm matches. Part of the rows lack a size; the others show once, few, many or a class for expanded clones.

CASSDSWSSSGANVLTF | TGTGCCAGCAGTGACTCCTGGTCGAGCTCTGGGGCCAACGTCCTGACTTTC | TRBV6-4 | NA | TRBJ2-6 | NA
CASSVSTGGAAGYEQYF | TGTGCCAGCAGCGTCTCGACAGGGGGCGCGGCGGGGTACGAGCAGTACTTC | TRBV9 | TRBD1 | TRBJ2-7 | few
CASSDRGGRETQYF | TGTGCCAGCAGTGACCGCGGGGGGCGAGAGACCCAGTACTTC | TRBV2 | TRBD2 | TRBJ2-5 | NA
CASSLGRGRSYEQYF | TGTGCCAGCAGCTTGGGTCGGGGGCGCTCCTACGAGCAGTACTTC | TRBV11-2 | NA | TRBJ2-7 | many
CASSNARGYEQYF | TGTGCCAGTAGTAATGCACGCGGCTACGAGCAGTACTTC | TRBV19 | NA | TRBJ2-7 | many
CASSGGGLRNQPQHF | TGTGCCAGCAGTGGGGGGGGGCTACGAAATCAGCCCCAGCATTTT | TRBV28 | NA | TRBJ1-5 | many
CASSDSAGIGTEAFF | TGTGCCAGCAGTGATTCGGCAGGGATCGGGACTGAAGCTTTCTTT | TRBV6-1 | NA | TRBJ1-1 | few
CASSFLKPGPQETQYF | TGTGCCAGCAGTTTCCTCAAACCAGGGCCCCAAGAGACCCAGTACTTC | TRBV6-5 | NA | TRBJ2-5 | many
CSAGRLTTPQETQYF | TGCAGTGCGGGGCGGCTAACGACCCCACAAGAGACCCAGTACTTC | TRBV20-1 | NA | TRBJ2-5 | many
CASTRYRDRANTGELFF | TGTGCCAGCACGCGATATAGGGACAGGGCGAACACCGGGGAGCTGTTTTTT | TRBV28 | TRBD1 | TRBJ2-2 | few
CASSLRSGTYEQYF | TGTGCCAGCAGCTTAAGGTCGGGGACCTACGAGCAGTACTTC | TRBV11-2 | NA | TRBJ2-7 | many
CASSQQGPRTGELFF | TGTGCCAGCAGTCAACAGGGGCCGAGGACCGGGGAGCTGTTTTTT | TRBV6-1 | TRBD1 | TRBJ2-2 | many
CASSEGGTGYEQYF | TGTGCCAGCAGTGAAGGAGGGACGGGGTACGAGCAGTACTTC | TRBV2 | NA | TRBJ2-7 | many
CASSGSPDGYEQYF | TGCGCCAGCAGTGGATCCCCGGACGGCTACGAGCAGTACTTC | TRBV10-1 | NA | TRBJ2-7 | many
CASSKQGVYGYTF | TGTGCCAGTAGCAAACAGGGGGTCTATGGCTACACCTTC | TRBV19 | TRBD1 | TRBJ1-2 | many
CASSENVPVETQYF | TGTGCCAGCAGTGAAAACGTCCCTGTGGAGACCCAGTACTTC | TRBV6-1 | NA | TRBJ2-5 | many
CASADPYEQYF | TGTGCCAGCGCAGACCCCTACGAGCAGTACTTC | TRBV6-2/TRBV6-3 | NA | TRBJ2-7 | NA